This TCR beta chain was obtained from a study of tumor-infiltrating lymphocytes in oesophageal squamous cell carcinoma. TCRdb ran MiXCR on the PCR reads and lists one entry per CDR3 protein. This sample has thousands of distinct CDR3 sequences, with roughly 13% found just once. This clonotype was counted a single time. With a much larger clone just one base away, this may be a read error. In germline, CDR1 is KGHDR, CDR2 SFDVKD. The CDR3 consists of 17 residues. With V trimmed by 5 bases and J by 14 bases, 23 bases remained unmatched. The chain couples TRBV24-1 to TRBJ2-3; 8 bases are shared with TRBD2. The specimen was esophageal tumor tissue. The source is a male donor with esophageal squamous cell carcinoma. CDR3 amino acids: CATSGRHRLASAGELYF. CDR3 nucleotides: TGTGCCACCAGTGGACGGCACCGACTAGCGTCCGCCGGGGAGCTGTATTTT.